The 10 T cell receptor beta chains below were found in one sample sequenced in a study of T cell repertoires in cytomegalovirus infection. Which antigens these TCRs recognize remains unknown. Each CDR3 protein gets one entry after TCRdb re-called the reads with MiXCR. The table includes about 270,000 distinct CDR3 sequences, less than 25% detected once. Sample: cultured PBMCs, taken from culture after CMV antigen stimulation. The source of these receptors is a human donor in good health (CMV status not recorded). Some clones in this sample may be carry-over from other donors' samples.

The V and J genes are TRBV12-3 or TRBV12-4 and TRBJ2-7, with 7 nucleotides matching TRBD2. Unmatched junction bases numbered 5, after V lost 3 bases and J lost 3 bases. CDR3 size: 14 residues. The CDR3 region has the DNA TGTGCCAGCAGTTTCACCAGGGACTACTACGAGCAGTACTTC. Protein: CASSFTRDYYEQYF.

Of note for this clonotype: One end of the junction fails to match germline, which may point to a read error. The V call is TRBV12-3 or TRBV12-4, the J call TRBJ2-3, with unresolved D. CDR3 length: 15 residues. CDR3 in amino acids: CTSSLGEVRADTQYF. The CDR3 DNA sequence: TGTACCAGCAGTTTAGGAGAAGTAAGGGCAGATACGCAGTATTTT.

This clonotype has a handful of counts. The chain combines TRBV19 with TRBJ2-1; the D gene is possibly TRBD2 (5 bases). The length of the CDR3 is 15 residues. The V end lost 4 bases, the J end lost 0 bases, and 10 bases lay between the germline ends. Germline V gives CDR1 LNHDA, CDR2 SQIVND (reference sequence). The CDR3 loop reads CASSKGGGSYNEQFF. CDR3 bases: TGTGCCAGTAGTAAGGGCGGAGGCTCCTACAATGAGCAGTTCTTC.

The chain carries TRBV4-1 and TRBJ1-1; D ambiguous. Germline-derived CDR1 and CDR2 are MGHRA and YSYEKL. The CDR3 length is 14 residues. Deletions cut 2 bases from V and 1 base from J, with 8 bases between. The CDR3 spells CASSQFSGNTEAFF. CDR3 sequence (DNA): TGCGCCAGCAGCCAATTCTCAGGGAACACTGAAGCTTTCTTT.

The chain recombines TRBV6-5 with TRBJ2-7; D is perhaps TRBD2 (5 bases). Germline CDR1 is MNHEY and CDR2 is SVGAGI. V was shortened by 5 bases and J by 0 bases, with 20 bases between the two germline ends. The CDR3 has 17 amino acids. The CDR3 sequence is CASSAVPGGLPSYEQYF. The CDR3, as DNA: TGTGCCAGCAGTGCAGTGCCCGGCGGGTTGCCCTCCTACGAGCAGTACTTC.

This clonotype was counted ten times or more. The chain uses TRBV7-9 and TRBJ2-7; a weak D match, TRBD1 (6 bases). The CDR3 runs to 15 residues. V was trimmed by 5 bases and J by 3 bases, leaving 17 bases between them. Looked up from germline, CDR1 is SEHNR and CDR2 is FQNEAQ (reference sequence). CDR3 amino acids: CASSHRVGVSYEQYF. The CDR3 DNA follows: TGTGCCAGCAGCCACAGGGTGGGGGTGAGCTACGAGCAGTACTTC.

This chain uses TRBV12-3 or TRBV12-4 with TRBJ2-5; 7 bases fit TRBD2. The CDR3 is 14 amino acids. With V trimmed by 6 bases and J by 3 bases, 7 bases remained unmatched. CDR3 sequence reads: CASSSGTKKETQYF. In DNA form, the CDR3 reads TGTGCCAGCAGCTCCGGGACTAAAAAAGAGACCCAGTACTTC.

The genes are TRBV10-3 and TRBJ2-1; 10 bases are a match to TRBD1. Germline V gene sequence: CDR1 ENHRY, CDR2 SYGVKD. Unmatched junction bases numbered 12, after V lost 5 bases and J lost 8 bases. CDR3 size: 16 residues. The CDR3 spells CAISTFGGTGADEQFF. CDR3 sequence (DNA): TGTGCCATCAGTACCTTTGGGGGGACAGGGGCGGATGAGCAGTTCTTC.

This sequence joins TRBV15 and TRBJ2-3; TRBD2 matches 7 bases. The CDR3 loop spans 16 amino acids. The V and J ends lost 6 bases and 0 bases, in that order; junction bases with no gene match: 9. Germline V lookup: CDR1 LNHNV, CDR2 YYDKDF (reference sequence). In DNA, the CDR3 is TGTGCCACCAGTGGGGGGGGTGGCGGGAGCACAGATACGCAGTATTTT. Its translation: CATSGGGGGSTDTQYF.

The rearrangement links TRBV15 to TRBJ2-3; no clear D. The ends were cut back, 5 bases at V and 1 base at J, with 13 bases in the middle. CDR3 length: 15 residues. Per the germline V gene, CDR1 is LNHNV and CDR2 is YYDKDF (reference sequence). The CDR3 protein is CATSGYTLGTDTQYF. The CDR3 DNA reads TGTGCCACCAGCGGTTACACTCTTGGCACAGATACGCAGTATTTT.